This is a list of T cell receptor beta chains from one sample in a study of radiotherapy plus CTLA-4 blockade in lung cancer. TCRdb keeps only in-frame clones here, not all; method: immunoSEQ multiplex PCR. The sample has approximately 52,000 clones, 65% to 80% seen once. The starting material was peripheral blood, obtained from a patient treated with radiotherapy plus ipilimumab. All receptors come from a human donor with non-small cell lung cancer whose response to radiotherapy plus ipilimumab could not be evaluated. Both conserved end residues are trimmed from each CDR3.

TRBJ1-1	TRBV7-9	ASSLAQSTEAF
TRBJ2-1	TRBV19	ASSIRVAGGDNEQF
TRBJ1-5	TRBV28	ASSFHRGVQPQH
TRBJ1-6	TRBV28	ASSLATTRNSPLH
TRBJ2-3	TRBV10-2	ASSESLRGAMTDTQY
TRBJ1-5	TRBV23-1	ASSQEGIRQPQH
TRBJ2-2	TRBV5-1	ASSLEGNANTGELF
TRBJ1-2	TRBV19	ASSNRGSGGYT
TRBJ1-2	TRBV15	ATSIKTGQDLYGYT
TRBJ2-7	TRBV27	ASSQQGPREEQY
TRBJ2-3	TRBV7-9	ASSSRTSGGPDTQY
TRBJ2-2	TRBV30	AWSRQGTGELF
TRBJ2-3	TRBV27	ASSQSGRADTQY
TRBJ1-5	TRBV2	ATQGSNQPQH
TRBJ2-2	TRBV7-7	ASSQTGGATTGELF
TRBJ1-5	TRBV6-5	ASRPTGLNQPQH
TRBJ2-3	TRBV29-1	SVEGLAGAHFLDTQY
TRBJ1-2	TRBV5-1	ASSLGFTGQGRDGYT
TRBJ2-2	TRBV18	ASSPLAGDTGELF
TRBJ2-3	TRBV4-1	ASSQVYLGGGASTDTQY
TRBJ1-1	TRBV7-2	ASSSRIYGMNTEAF
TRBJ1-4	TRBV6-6	ASTLDRVEEKLF
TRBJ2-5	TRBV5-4	ASSLTRSLLFQETQY
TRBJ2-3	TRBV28	ASTPLDLAGATDTQY
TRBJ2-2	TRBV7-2	ASSLAQGLVTGELF
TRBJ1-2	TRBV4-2	ASSQVAGAVGYT
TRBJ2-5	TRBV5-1	ASSLVGGPGETQY
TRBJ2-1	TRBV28	ASSLSSAWSSYNEQF
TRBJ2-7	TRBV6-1	ASSEVVGPGQL
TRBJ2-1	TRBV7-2	ASSLLLGGDNEQF